The 8 T cell receptor beta chains presented below share a single source sample, sequenced in a study of tumor and adjacent non-tumor tissue in lung cancer. The template was RNA from unsorted bulk tissue. More than 3 cm separated this lung sample from the edge of the tumor. A modified ARM-PCR protocol with three rounds of nested PCR amplified TCRbeta. TCRdb re-called the multiplex PCR reads with MiXCR, one entry per CDR3 protein. This sample has more than 85,000 distinct CDR3 sequences; about 63% occur once, and the top ten carry around 20%. Sequenced: distant non-tumor lung tissue. The receptors come from a man in his sixties with non-small cell lung cancer.

In the case of this clonotype: Germline is not matched at one junction end, which may reflect a read error. The rearrangement uses TRBV19 and TRBJ1-1, with a weak D call TRBD1 (6 bases). Germline values: CDR1 LNHDA, CDR2 SQIVND (reference sequence). The CDR3 sequence is 16 residues long. The CDR3 DNA reads TGTACCAGTAGTATTCTAAGACAGGCCGGGGACACTGAAGCTTTCTTT. It translates to CTSSILRQAGDTEAFF.

This clonotype showed up just a few times. With a much larger clone just one base away, this may be a read error. This CDR3 reads CVSSPLASSYNEQFF. CDR3 nucleotides: TGTGTCAGCAGCCCACTAGCCAGCTCCTACAATGAGCAGTTCTTC. This chain connects TRBV6-1 to TRBJ2-1; tentatively, D is TRBD2 (6 bases). The germline V gene encodes CDR1 MNHNS and CDR2 SASEGT. CDR3 length equals 15 residues.

Concerning this clonotype itself: A much larger clone is a single base away; this may be a read error. The chain has TRBV20-1 and TRBJ1-1; D is unresolved. This CDR3 is built from 12 residues. The V gene's germline CDR1 is DFQATT and CDR2 SNEGSKA (reference sequence). The DNA for the CDR3 is TGCATTGCTAGTTGGCAGAACACTGAAGCTTTCTTT. Its protein product is CIASWQNTEAFF.

The chain is built from TRBV29-1 and TRBJ2-7; TRBD1 matches at 7 bases. Germline-derived CDR1 and CDR2 are SQVTM and ANQGSEA. Trimming at V came to 4 bases and at J to 7 bases, leaving 13 bases not matched to a gene. CDR3 length: 14 amino acids. The CDR3 spells CSVGSGTVMREQYF. The CDR3 DNA reads as TGCAGCGTTGGTTCCGGGACAGTCATGCGGGAGCAGTACTTC.

This rearrangement joins TRBV6-6 to TRBJ2-7; the match to TRBD1 covers 8 bases. There are 14 residues in the CDR3. Germline assignment: CDR1 MNHNY and CDR2 SVGAGI (reference sequence). The CDR3 spells CVSSYQDRAYEQYF. The CDR3 coding sequence is TGTGTGAGCAGTTACCAGGACAGGGCATACGAGCAGTACTTC.

This clonotype was counted a few times. The CDR3 sequence: CSASRGSINQPQHF. CDR3 bases: TGCAGTGCTAGCCGTGGGAGTATCAATCAGCCCCAGCATTTT. The rearrangement joins TRBV20-1 to TRBJ1-5; the D is unclear. Germline-derived CDR1 and CDR2 are DFQATT and SNEGSKA (reference sequence). This CDR3 contains 14 residues. Trimming left V 3 bases short and J 3 bases short, with 12 bases between.

Turning to this clonotype: One end of the junction is discordant with germline, which a read error may explain. This sequence joins TRBV12-3 or TRBV12-4 and TRBJ2-7, with 11 bases fitting TRBD1. The CDR3 length is 14 residues. The CDR3 region has the DNA TGTGCCAACAGTCTAGGACAGGGGGCCAGCGAGCAGTACTTC. It is translated as CANSLGQGASEQYF.

Note on this clonotype: Its ends do not fully match the called genes, so a read error is possible. The genes are TRBV6-5 and TRBJ2-7; D might be TRBD1 (6 bases). Germline V gene sequence: CDR1 MNHEY, CDR2 SVGAGI. The CDR3 sequence is 13 residues long. The CDR3 loop is CASRQGPAYEQYF. The CDR3, as DNA: TGTGCCAGCAGGCAGGGGCCCGCCTATGAGCAGTACTTC.